Following are 5 T cell receptor beta chains from one sample sequenced in a study of tumor and adjacent non-tumor tissue in lung cancer. The template was RNA from unsorted bulk tissue. This non-tumor lung sample came from over 3 cm beyond the tumor edge. A modified ARM-PCR protocol with three rounds of nested PCR amplified TCRbeta. Each CDR3 protein is one row after TCRdb ran MiXCR on the multiplex PCR reads. Of some 70,000 distinct CDR3 sequences in the sample, around 70% were seen once. Sequencing input: distant non-tumor lung tissue. Receptors originate from a woman between 50 and 59 years old with non-small cell lung cancer.

The genes are TRBV20-1 and TRBJ2-7; D remains unclear. Germline V gives CDR1 DFQATT, CDR2 SNEGSKA (reference sequence). The CDR3 is made up of 14 amino acids. Trimming took off 4 bases at V and 13 bases at J, with 26 bases between the two ends. Here the CDR3 reads CSAKHDYQAYERYF. CDR3 DNA sequence: TGCAGTGCTAAACACGATTATCAGGCCTACGAGCGTTACTTC.

Of note for this clonotype: Sequence at one end of the junction differs from germline and may be a read error. This chain connects TRBV11-2 to TRBJ1-5; D ambiguous. Germline values: CDR1 SGHAT, CDR2 FQNNGV. The CDR3 contains 15 residues. In DNA form, the CDR3 reads TGTGCCTGCAGCCTAGCGGGCCGAGGCGATCAGCCCCAGCATTTT. Translation: CACSLAGRGDQPQHF.

This clonotype was seen a few times. One end of the junction is discordant with germline, which a read error may explain. V gene TRBV10-3 combines with J gene TRBJ2-6; 12 nucleotides align to TRBD1. Germline CDR1 is ENHRY and CDR2 is SYGVKD. The length of the CDR3 is 17 residues. CDR3 sequence (DNA): TGTGCCATAGCGGCGGGACAGGGGGCAGGTGGGGCCAACGTACTTGCTTTC. It encodes CAIAAGQGAGGANVLAF.

A note on this clonotype: The conserved phenylalanine or tryptophan is not found at the CDR3 terminus, so this likely reflects a read error. This sequence joins TRBV14 and TRBJ2-3; either TRBD1 or TRBD2 may supply D (5 bases each). CDR3 length: 16 residues. Deletions cut 3 bases from V and 6 bases from J, with 19 bases between. Per the germline V gene, CDR1 is SGHDN and CDR2 is FVKESK. For the CDR3, the DNA is TGTGCCAGCAGCCATACCCAGGGAGTGAACACGGATACGCAGTATTCT. It specifies CASSHTQGVNTDTQYS.

This clonotype was detected only once. The chain joins TRBV11-2 to TRBJ1-3; D might be TRBD1 (5 bases). This CDR3 spans 14 amino acids. The V end lost 8 bases, the J end lost 6 bases, and 17 bases lay between the germline ends. Germline-derived CDR1 and CDR2 are SGHAT and FQNNGV. CDR3 sequence (DNA): TGTGCCAGCTGCCCAGGGACCTCTTTAAACACCATATATTTT. Protein: CASCPGTSLNTIYF.